The present TCR beta chain was sequenced within a study of shared clonotypes between healthy human individuals. Overall study context: Donors had three CD4 naive, three CD4 memory, two CD8 naive and one CD8 memory plate apiece.

CD45RO-negative, CCR7-positively selected cells formed the naive CD8 fraction, excluding terminally differentiated effector memory CD45RA+ cells. On this clone itself: Other DNA sequences of this sample code for an identical CDR3.

Sequenced by immunoSEQ multiplex PCR; TCRdb stores in-frame clones only, minus some. The top ten hold around 1.1% of the sample, which has some 2.1 million clones, around 96% seen once. Source material: naive CD8+ T cells sorted from blood. The sequence derives from a man aged 18 to 35 in good health.

This CDR3 is CASSEVGETQYF. The CDR3 DNA reads TGTGCCAGCAGTGAAGTAGGAGAGACCCAGTACTTC. The chain is built from TRBV6-1 and TRBJ2-5; no firm D call. The CDR3 spans 12 residues. CDR1 is MNHNS and CDR2 is SASEGT in the germline V gene. Trimming shortened V by 1 base and J by 4 bases, and 4 bases separated the two germline ends.